These 27 T cell receptor beta chains were sequenced from one sample in a study of cytomegalovirus exposure and HLA in healthy donors. The PCR employed 60 Vbeta primers together with 13 Jbeta primers. TCRdb's copy holds only in-frame clones and misses some; the assay was immunoSEQ multiplex PCR. Of about 73,000 clones in the sample, 67% were seen once. The sequenced material came from PBMCs. These receptor sequences come from a woman aged 45-65 years in good health and CMV-seropositive.

This rearrangement joins TRBV2 to TRBJ1-4, with a possible D match to TRBD1 (6 bases). This CDR3 region has 14 residues. The ends were cut back, 8 bases at V and 3 bases at J, with 13 bases in the middle. CDR1 SNHLY and CDR2 FYNNEI come from the germline V gene. CDR3 region: CASRTGWPNEKLFF. The CDR3 nucleotides are TGTGCCAGCCGCACAGGGTGGCCTAATGAAAAACTGTTTTTT.

This chain connects TRBV27 to TRBJ2-7; D may be TRBD1 (5 bases). Per germline, CDR1 MNHEY and CDR2 SMNVEV (reference sequence). This CDR3 is built from 16 residues. V shed 0 bases and J shed 5 bases, with 17 bases lying between them. CDR3 residues: CASSLSYPGFVHEQYF. The CDR3 DNA is TGTGCCAGCAGTTTATCGTATCCAGGGTTTGTCCACGAGCAGTACTTC.

The chain joins TRBV9 to TRBJ2-1, with TRBD1 matching over 7 bases. The CDR3 runs 14 residues. Germline loops: CDR1 SGDLS, CDR2 YYNGEE. The J segment lost 4 bases and the V segment lost 2 bases, leaving 3 bases of the junction unmatched. CDR3 nucleotides: TGTGCCAGCAGCGTTTCGACAGGGTACAATGAGCAGTTCTTC. Translating gives CASSVSTGYNEQFF.

V is TRBV2 and J is TRBJ1-1, with D perhaps TRBD1 (6 bases). CDR3 length: 15 residues. In germline, CDR1 is SNHLY, CDR2 FYNNEI. V was shortened by 5 bases and J by 11 bases, with 24 bases between the two germline ends. The CDR3 coding sequence is TGTGCCAGCAGTACGATGATACAGGGTTCCCGAATGGCTTTCTTT. Its translation: CASSTMIQGSRMAFF. Full variable domain (missing parts from reference TRBV2 and TRBJ1-1): EPEVTQTPSHQVTQMGQEVILRCVPISNHLYFYWYRQILGQKVEFLVSFYNNEISEKSEIFDDQFSVERPDGSNFTLKIRSTKLEDSAMYFCASSTMIQGSRMAFFGQGTRLTVV.

This clone was detected only once. CDR3 DNA: TGTGCCAGCAGTGTGGGCGGGGGGAGGTTGAACACCGGGGAGCTGTTTTTT. Protein product: CASSVGGGRLNTGELFF. The chain combines TRBV2 with TRBJ2-2, with 8 bases identical to TRBD2. J was trimmed by 1 base and V by 4 bases; bases with no gene match: 8. Germline CDR1 and CDR2: SNHLY and FYNNEI. The CDR3 extends over 17 amino acids.

Of note for this clone: Germline is not matched at one junction end, which may reflect a read error. The V call is TRBV7-7, the J call TRBJ1-1, with 8 nucleotides matching TRBD1. This CDR3 comprises 16 residues. Germline CDR1 is SSHAT and CDR2 is FNYEAQ (reference sequence). The CDR3 spells CASSLTRQGMNTEAFF. The CDR3 DNA follows: TGTGCTAGCAGCTTAACGCGACAGGGGATGAACACTGAAGCTTTCTTT.

The rearrangement joins TRBV7-9 to TRBJ1-5, with 9 bases matching TRBD1. The CDR3 is made up of 15 amino acids. V shed 0 bases, J shed 7 bases, and the junction held 4 bases outside the gene matches. Germline values: CDR1 SEHNR, CDR2 FQNEAQ (reference sequence). The CDR3 nucleotides are TGTGCCAGCAGCTTAGCAGGACAGGGGTGGCAGCCCCAGCATTTT. It codes for CASSLAGQGWQPQHF.

The V gene is TRBV6-5, the J gene TRBJ1-3, with D possibly TRBD1 on 5 matching bases. V gave up 6 bases and J gave up 2 bases, with 14 bases separating them. Germline lookup yields CDR1 MNHEY and CDR2 SVGAGI. The CDR3 loop spans 15 amino acids. The CDR3 protein is CASRWGRGAGNTIYF. DNA of the CDR3: TGTGCCAGCAGATGGGGACGGGGGGCTGGAAACACCATATATTTT.

The gene calls are TRBV27 and TRBJ1-1, with D uncertain. The CDR3 totals 18 residues. With 2 bases removed from V and 1 base from J, the gap between germline ends came to 20 bases. CDR1 and CDR2 from the germline V gene are MNHEY and SMNVEV (reference sequence). Written as DNA, the CDR3 is TGTGCCAGCAGTTTAATAGGTCTTGCTCGACTAAAGAACACTGAAGCTTTCTTT. Protein: CASSLIGLARLKNTEAFF.

The genes are TRBV5-1 and TRBJ2-2; 7 bases match TRBD1. CDR1 and CDR2 from the germline V gene are SGHRS and YFSETQ. J lost 6 bases, V lost 2 bases, and 4 bases had no gene match. This CDR3 spans 14 amino acids. The CDR3 loop is CASSLDRVAGELFF. The CDR3 region has the DNA TGCGCCAGCAGCTTAGACAGGGTGGCCGGGGAGCTGTTTTTT.

This rearrangement joins TRBV28 to TRBJ1-1, with TRBD1 as a possible D gene (6 bases). The V end lost 6 bases, the J end lost 4 bases, and 21 bases lay between the germline ends. This CDR3 spans 16 amino acids. Germline loops: CDR1 MDHEN, CDR2 SYDVKM. The CDR3 sequence: CASSRRQDIPATEAFF. DNA of the CDR3: TGTGCCAGCAGCCGCCGACAGGACATACCAGCCACTGAAGCTTTCTTT.

The chain's CDR3 is CASSVTGPNSPLHF. For the CDR3, the DNA is TGTGCCAGCAGCGTTACAGGTCCCAATTCACCCCTCCACTTT. The V gene is TRBV7-9, the J gene TRBJ1-6; D might be TRBD1 (5 bases). The V end was cut by 5 bases, the J end by 7 bases, with 12 bases between. The CDR3 extends over 14 amino acids. Per the germline V gene, CDR1 is SEHNR and CDR2 is FQNEAQ (reference sequence).

This clone was seen a handful of times. The chain joins TRBV9 to TRBJ1-2; TRBD1 agrees at 8 bases. This CDR3 contains 15 residues. J was trimmed by 8 bases and V by 3 bases; bases with no gene match: 12. Per the germline V gene, CDR1 is SGDLS and CDR2 is YYNGEE. CDR3 amino acids: CASSGDRGHLWGYTF. DNA of the CDR3: TGTGCCAGCAGCGGAGACAGGGGTCACCTCTGGGGCTACACCTTC.

The chain recombines TRBV2 with TRBJ1-4, with 11 bases fitting TRBD1. The CDR3 loop spans 14 amino acids. Germline V lookup: CDR1 SNHLY, CDR2 FYNNEI. J gave up 6 bases and V 6 bases, and 3 bases lay outside the gene matches. The CDR3 reads CASSRDRGDEKLFF. The DNA for the CDR3 is TGTGCCAGCAGCCGGGACAGGGGGGATGAAAAACTGTTTTTT.

This chain joins TRBV11-1 and TRBJ2-1; TRBD2 might be the D (7 bases). The germline V gene encodes CDR1 SGHAT and CDR2 FQDESV (reference sequence). CDR3 length equals 15 residues. V shed 7 bases and J shed 3 bases, with 16 bases lying between them. The CDR3 is CASTLRGGVYNEQFF. The CDR3 DNA is TGTGCCAGCACCCTGAGGGGGGGGGTCTACAATGAGCAGTTCTTC.

This chain links TRBV4-2 with TRBJ1-1; no clear D gene. Germline loops: CDR1 LGHNA, CDR2 YNFKEQ. The CDR3 loop spans 12 amino acids. Trimming cost V 1 base and J 5 bases, with 5 bases left between them. The CDR3 here is CASSQAGTEAFF. The CDR3 nucleotides are TGTGCCAGCAGCCAAGCCGGGACTGAAGCTTTCTTT.

This clone was observed a handful of times. One end of the junction is discordant with germline, which a read error may explain. This chain's CDR3 is CASSPPNDGYTF. The CDR3 DNA reads TGTGCCAGCAGCCCCCCTAACGATGGCTACACCTTC. The chain carries TRBV28 and TRBJ1-2; D not resolved. CDR1 is MDHEN, CDR2 SYDVKM, per germline. The CDR3 contains 12 residues.

V usage is TRBV6-1 and J usage is TRBJ1-2, with a weak D call TRBD1 (6 bases). The CDR3 runs 15 residues. Trimming removed 3 bases at V and 5 bases at J, with 16 bases between. Per germline, CDR1 MNHNS and CDR2 SASEGT. The CDR3 DNA follows: TGTGCCAGCAGTGAGGGGGCTGATGGGGAGTATGGCTACACCTTC. This encodes CASSEGADGEYGYTF.

The CDR3 DNA is TGCGCCAGCAGCCAGCTGACAGGGACTAATGAAAAACTGTTTTTT. Encoded protein: CASSQLTGTNEKLFF. The rearrangement joins TRBV4-1 to TRBJ1-4; 7 bases map to TRBD1. CDR1 is MGHRA and CDR2 is YSYEKL in the germline V gene. CDR3 length: 15 residues. J was trimmed by 2 bases and V by 3 bases; bases with no gene match: 3.

The rearrangement joins TRBV10-1 to TRBJ2-5; D remains unclear. The J call may be incorrect, as the DNA end agrees better with TRBJ2-7. Germline CDR1 reads WNHNN; CDR2 reads SYGVQD (reference sequence). The CDR3 is 12 amino acids. For the CDR3, the DNA is TGCGCCAGCAGGAGGTGCTCCTACGAGCAGTACTTC. It codes for CASRRCSYEQYF.

This clone came up once. The chain has TRBV7-3 and TRBJ1-2; 7 nucleotides match TRBD1. Per germline, CDR1 SGHTA and CDR2 FQGTGA. The J segment lost 4 bases and the V segment lost 1 base, leaving 12 bases of the junction unmatched. The CDR3 totals 17 residues. In nucleotides, the CDR3 is TGTGCCAGCAGCTTAAACGCGCGACAGGGCTACATCTATGGCTACACCTTC. Translating gives CASSLNARQGYIYGYTF.

The genes are TRBV30 and TRBJ2-3; D is perhaps TRBD1 (5 bases). Germline V gene lookup returns CDR1 GTSNPN and CDR2 SVGIG (reference sequence). Between the trimmed V and J ends, which lost 3 bases and 1 base, there was a span of 11 bases. The CDR3 spans 14 residues. CDR3 DNA: TGTGCCTGGAGGATGCAGGGTGGCACAGATACGCAGTATTTT. Its translation: CAWRMQGGTDTQYF. The full variable domain, its missing parts supplied by reference TRBV30 and TRBJ2-3, is SQTIHQWPATLVQPVGSPLSLECTVEGTSNPNLYWYRQAAGRGLQLLFYSVGIGQISSEVPQNLSASRPQDRQFILSSKKLLLSDSGFYLCAWRMQGGTDTQYFGPGTRLTVL.

This clone was detected once. The V gene is TRBV5-1, the J gene TRBJ2-5, with a possible D match to TRBD1 (6 bases). This CDR3 has 14 residues. Germline-derived CDR1 and CDR2 are SGHRS and YFSETQ. V lost 0 bases and J lost 3, with 9 bases in between. CDR3 amino acids: CASSLAAGEETQYF. Here the CDR3 DNA reads TGCGCCAGCAGCTTGGCCGCAGGGGAAGAGACCCAGTACTTC.

In its sample, this clone was seen a few times. This chain connects TRBV6-5 to TRBJ2-7; D uncertain. With 2 bases removed from V and 2 bases from J, the gap between germline ends came to 10 bases. Germline V gives CDR1 MNHEY, CDR2 SVGAGI. The CDR3 totals 14 residues. The CDR3 DNA follows: TGTGCCAGCAGTTACGGGCAGCAAGCCTACGAGCAGTACGTC. Its translation is CASSYGQQAYEQYV.

The chain uses TRBV30 and TRBJ1-2; 7 bases fit TRBD1. The CDR3 consists of 14 residues. J lost 4 bases, V lost 2 bases, and 7 bases had no gene match. Germline V gives CDR1 GTSNPN, CDR2 SVGIG (reference sequence). For the CDR3, the DNA is TGTGCCTGGAGTAAAAGGACAGGTGGCTATGGCTACACCTTC. Translation gives CAWSKRTGGYGYTF.

The CDR3 protein is CASSQTGYEKLFF. The DNA for the CDR3 is TGTGCCAGCAGCCAGACAGGGTATGAAAAACTGTTTTTT. V usage is TRBV7-8 and J usage is TRBJ1-4; 7 bases are shared with TRBD1. The CDR3 is 13 residues long. The trim removed 5 bases at V and 6 bases at J, leaving 3 bases unmatched. The germline V gene encodes CDR1 SGHVS and CDR2 FQNEAQ.

The rearrangement links TRBV28 to TRBJ1-3; D is perhaps TRBD1 (5 bases). The germline CDR1 and CDR2 sequences are MDHEN and SYDVKM. This CDR3 contains 14 residues. V was cut by 7 bases and J by 0 bases, with 10 bases left in between. The CDR3, as DNA: TGTGCCAGCATGGGGGGTTTCTCTGGAAACACCATATATTTT. Protein: CASMGGFSGNTIYF.